This T cell receptor (beta chain) was sequenced in a study of blood T cell repertoires in COVID-19 (TCRdb year 2020). For context, the study as a whole: Collaborator samples came from the United States, Italy and Spain and covered acute and convalescent phases of COVID-19. Deeply sampled blood TCRbeta repertoires from subjects exposed to, actively infected with, or recovered from COVID-19 were included in the dataset. Where available, HLA class I and class II types were obtained from metadata supplied by the sample provider rather than from assay-based typing. The repertoires were made available in a free public database intended to serve as a resource for research on the immune response to SARS-CoV-2. Samples came from the ongoing ImmuneRACE study (first 160 participants) plus 1,254 subjects from 6 global collaborators. A de-identified subject ID, COVID-19 status, age in years and sex were almost always included in the sample metadata. The prospective study material was composed of cDNA or gDNA derived from T cells, B-cell-depleted T cells, or PBMCs. Broad study findings and their caveats: The amount of clinical and demographic metadata varied by source and participant and was provided uncurated.

TCRbeta CDR3 regions were amplified from genomic DNA by means of the immunoSEQ Assay, a bias-controlled multiplex PCR. Concerning the study's data processing: The number of nucleated cells in each sample was estimated by amplification of reference gene primers within the assay. To quantify the absolute abundance of each unique TCRbeta CDR3 rearrangement, sequence reads were collapsed and filtered. Productive Simpson clonality was computed per sample as the square root of Simpson's diversity index over productive rearrangements. The immuneACCESS repertoire file appears here via TCRdb, limited to in-frame rearrangements. These files lack a portion of the clones; in checked studies, under half of the deficit traces to unresolved V genes, and the cause of the others is not known. That table is the source of V, J and clone size, and D and trimming were worked out from the DNA. The table for this sample lists just over 90,000 clones; about 80% of them were counted only once. The top ten clonotypes cover about 16% of the sample.

With regard to this clone: The clone's antigen remains unknown. No qualities accompany the bases; no much larger clone lies one base away.

Each collaborating institution followed its own protocols to collect whole blood in K2EDTA tubes. For TCRbeta analysis, collaborator samples were shipped as frozen whole blood, as isolated PBMCs, or as DNA extracted from either sample type. Sequenced input: peripheral blood. The receptor comes from a human donor in a cohort sampled during active COVID-19.

The CDR3 reads CASSLGRNTEAFF. The DNA sequence follows: TGCGCCAGCAGCTTAGGGAGAAACACTGAAGCTTTCTTT. The chain couples TRBV5-1 to TRBJ1-1, with no reliable assignment of the D segment. There are 13 amino acids in the CDR3, from cysteine to phenylalanine inclusive. The read is trimmed to its CDR3 DNA, 39 bases read in frame from base 1. Reading the germline V gene gives CDR1 SGHRS and CDR2 YFSETQ. A distance of 7 bases separates the germline ends of V and J, which lose 2 bases and 2 bases respectively.